This TCR beta chain is from a study of shared clonotypes between healthy human individuals. The V end lost 0 bases, the J end lost 8 bases, and 11 bases lay between the germline ends. Germline V CDR1 and CDR2: LGHNA, YNFKEQ. This CDR3 contains 14 residues. Donors were healthy HIV-negative adults without recent acute infections or vaccinations. TCRdb's copy holds only in-frame clones and misses some; the assay was immunoSEQ multiplex PCR. The table lists around 980,000 clones, 70% to 80% of them singletons. The sample holds a few counts of this clone. The chain recombines TRBV4-2 with TRBJ2-1; D unresolved. The clonotype comes from a man aged 18 to 35 in good health. Some clones in this sample may be carry-over from other donors' samples. Sample: memory CD4+ T cells from PBMCs. Sample subset: CD45RA-negative fraction. The CDR3 nucleotides read TGTGCCAGCAGCCAAGAATCCTCGTTCGATGAGCAGTTCTTC. This translates into CASSQESSFDEQFF.